This T cell receptor beta chain was found in a study of blood T cell repertoires in COVID-19. Study summary: Both acute and convalescent COVID-19 samples were obtained from the United States, Italy and Spain. Sources were T cells, B-cell-depleted T cells, or PBMCs; the material itself was cDNA or gDNA.

The CDR3 loop spans 18 amino acids. Trimming cost V 2 bases and J 6 bases; bases outside gene matches: 16. CDR1 and CDR2 from the germline V gene are ENHRY and SYGVKD. The authors' processing: From reference gene primer amplification, estimates of nucleated cell counts were derived. Measured with immunoSEQ multiplex PCR; TCRdb has only the in-frame clones, and not every one. V and J calls and clone size are given by that table; D and trimming were obtained from the DNA. The sample includes some 260,000 clones, roughly 87% of them seen just once. V usage is TRBV10-3 and J usage is TRBJ1-2, with 9 bases fitting TRBD1. What was sequenced was peripheral blood. This TCR was sampled from a woman under 40 with acute or convalescent COVID-19. The CDR3, as DNA: TGTGCCATCAGTGAGCTTAAGGAGGACAGGGGCAAGCTGGATGGCTACACCTTC. Protein product: CAISELKEDRGKLDGYTF.